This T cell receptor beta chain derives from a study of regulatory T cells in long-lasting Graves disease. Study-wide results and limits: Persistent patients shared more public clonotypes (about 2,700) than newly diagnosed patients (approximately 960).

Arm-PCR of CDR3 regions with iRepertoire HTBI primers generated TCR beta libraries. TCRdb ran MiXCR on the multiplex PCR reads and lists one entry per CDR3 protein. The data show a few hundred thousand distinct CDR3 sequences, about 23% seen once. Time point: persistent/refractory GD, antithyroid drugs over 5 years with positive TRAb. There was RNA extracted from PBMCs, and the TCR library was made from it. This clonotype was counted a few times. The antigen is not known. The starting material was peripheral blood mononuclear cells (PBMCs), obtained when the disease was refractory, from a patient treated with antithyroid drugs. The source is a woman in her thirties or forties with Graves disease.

The CDR3 nucleotides are TGCGCCAGCAGCCCTCGGGGGCCAATCGCCTACGAGCAGTACTTC. Translating it yields CASSPRGPIAYEQYF. The J gene is TRBJ2-7, the V gene TRBV5-1; tentatively, D is TRBD1 or TRBD2 (6 bases each). Germline-derived CDR1 and CDR2 are SGHRS and YFSETQ. The CDR3 covers 15 residues. V was shortened by 4 bases and J by 2 bases, with 16 bases between the two germline ends.